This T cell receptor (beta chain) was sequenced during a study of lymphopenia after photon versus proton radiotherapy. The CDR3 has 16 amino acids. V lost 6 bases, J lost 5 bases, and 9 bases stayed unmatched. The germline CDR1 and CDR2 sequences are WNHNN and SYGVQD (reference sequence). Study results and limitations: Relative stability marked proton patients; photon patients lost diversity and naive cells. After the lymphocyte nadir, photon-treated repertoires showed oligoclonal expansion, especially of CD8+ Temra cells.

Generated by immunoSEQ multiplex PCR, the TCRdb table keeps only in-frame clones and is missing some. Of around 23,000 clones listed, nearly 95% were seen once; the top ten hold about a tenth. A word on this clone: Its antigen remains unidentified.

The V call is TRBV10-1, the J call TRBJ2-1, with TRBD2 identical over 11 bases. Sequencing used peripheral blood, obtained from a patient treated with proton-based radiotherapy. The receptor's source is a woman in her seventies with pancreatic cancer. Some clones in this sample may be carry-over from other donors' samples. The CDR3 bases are TGCGCCAGCAGCCCTACTAGCGGGAGAGCTAACAATGAGCAGTTCTTC. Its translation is CASSPTSGRANNEQFF.